The entry below describes one T cell receptor (beta chain). The table lists this clonotype with many counts. Its antigen is currently not known. No base quality information exists; no much larger clone differs at one position. Without any cell sorting, total RNA and DNA were extracted together from about 20-30 mg of bulk tissue using the AllPrep DNA/RNA mini kit. Surgical resection was performed in China between late 2015 and March 2016 on a handful of patients with histopathologically diagnosed primary liver carcinoma. At the time of sampling, the patients had chronic HBV infection and had not received any treatment. Five spatially separated regions were sampled from each tumor: the superior, inferior, left-lateral and right-lateral poles, plus the tumor centre. Histology showed that every tumor sample contained more than 75% viable tumor cells. Fresh tumor and adjacent tissue pieces were bisected, with one half stored in RNAlater at -80 degrees C and the other half sent for histology.

Using a constant-region primer and ProtoScript II reverse transcriptase, TCRbeta-specific cDNA was reverse-transcribed from 400 to 550 ng total RNA. TCRbeta libraries were built with three nested multiplex PCR rounds, a slightly modified ARM-PCR procedure. A final 25-cycle PCR with Deep VentR polymerase added sample barcodes and Illumina adapters. Before sequencing, amplicons between 200 and 500 bp were purified from gel using a QIAquick gel extraction kit. The TCRbeta amplicons were sequenced with 250-bp paired-end reads on an Illumina HiSeq 2500. On the study's bioinformatics: Quality trimming of reads was performed with Trimmomatic v0.33, and paired reads were merged with FLASH v1.2.11 so that full CDR3 sequences could be recovered. V, D and J germline segments were assigned to the rearranged TCRbeta sequences by MiGEC v1.2.1b. Clonotype statistics and Shannon-Wiener diversity indices were calculated with VDJtools v1.0.0. To cut down on sampling bias, every analysis after diversity analysis relied on just the 250 most abundant clonotypes from each sample. The public reads were quality trimmed at Q25 with fastp and then assembled into clones with MiXCR by TCRdb, keeping productive beta chains. Entries are consolidated by CDR3 protein sequence, retaining the most common genes and DNA. The V and J calls shown here were made by TCRdb, not taken from the authors' results. The sample yields 95,000 to 150,000 distinct CDR3 sequences; 60% to 70% were counted once. Clones ranked in the top ten supply about a tenth of the sample.

This specimen comes from a study of tumor-infiltrating lymphocytes in primary liver carcinoma (dated by TCRdb to 2016 to 2017). Describing the broader study: Of the five patients (three men and two women, aged 30 to 69 years), four had hepatocellular carcinoma and one had combined HCC and intrahepatic cholangiocarcinoma. The study combined TCRbeta repertoire sequencing, expression microarrays and whole-exome sequencing across five regions of each liver tumor, with adjacent normal tissue and blood. High reproducibility was observed for the technical replicate repertoires, with mean shared-clone rates about 0.89 and correlation coefficients above 0.95. To link TCRbeta repertoire diversity to the local molecular phenotype, the 20 to 25 tumor region samples were profiled with Agilent mRNA microarrays. The five patients had tumors staged T1-T3 N0M0, with maximum diameters ranging from about 4.2 to 10 cm. A total of around 35 specimens from 5 patients went through TCRbeta repertoire sequencing, namely 25 tumor regions, 5 adjacent noncancerous liver tissues and 5 peripheral blood samples. Each sample produced roughly 3.65 to 7.13 million productive TCRbeta reads, and read depth showed no significant difference between tissue types.

Here is what the overall study found, with its caveats: The study included only four to six patients, and the authors note findings should be validated in a larger study. Because only the TCR beta chain was sequenced and unpaired alpha chains were not captured, true repertoire diversity is likely underestimated. Only about 7.5-25% of top clones were present in all five regions of a tumor, suggesting spatial heterogeneity of tumor-infiltrating T cells. Because the samples were bulk and unsorted, CD4+ and CD8+ T cell repertoires could not be compared. Pairs of tumor regions showed greater repertoire overlap (mean about 36%) than tumor-adjacent pairs (17%) or tumor-blood pairs (approximately 15%), which is consistent with antigen-driven expansion. The top 250 clones accounted for a significantly greater share of the repertoire in tumors than in blood (p = 0.039).

The clonotype comes from a woman in her sixties with primary liver carcinoma and hepatitis B virus infection. Sequencing used liver tumor tissue from sampling region 1. Reading the label with the study, this specimen's cell subset or site is: tumor region T1, superior pole.

The CDR3: CASRRQETYEQYF. The DNA sequence is TGCGCCAGCAGACGACAGGAGACCTACGAGCAGTACTTC. The receptor chain draws on TRBV5-1 and TRBJ2-7; the D region possibly corresponds to TRBD1 (6 bases align). A distance of 11 bases separates the germline ends of V and J, which lose 5 bases and 2 bases respectively. In the germline V gene, CDR1 corresponds to SGHRS and CDR2 to YFSETQ. The CDR3, cysteine through phenylalanine, is 13 amino acids long. Just CDR3 DNA is preserved here, 39 bases in frame from base 1.